A single sample gave rise to the 21 T cell receptor beta chains below, sequenced in a study of T cell responses to AZD1222 COVID-19 vaccine. The repertoire was sequenced with immunoSEQ multiplex PCR; TCRdb's copy has only in-frame clones and lacks some. The sample consists of some 130,000 clones, about 93% of them appearing once. The specimen comprised peripheral blood, sampled 28 days after the second AZD1222 dose. These receptors originate from an adult who received the AZD1222 COVID-19 vaccine.

This clone was seen just once. The rearrangement uses TRBV11-3 and TRBJ1-4; no firm D call. This CDR3 spans 13 amino acids. Trimming removed 5 bases at V and 7 bases at J, with 11 bases between. Per germline, CDR1 SGHNT and CDR2 YENEEA. The CDR3 nucleotides read TGTGCCAGCAGCGCTGGAACTGGTGAAAAACTGTTTTTT. Its translation: CASSAGTGEKLFF.

The chain couples TRBV24-1 to TRBJ1-2; 10 bases fit TRBD1. V shed 4 bases and J 8 bases; nucleotides not matched to a gene: 9. Germline CDR1 is KGHDR and CDR2 is SFDVKD. The CDR3 has 15 residues. CDR3 region: CATSDSGTGEDGYTF. In nucleotides, the CDR3 is TGTGCCACCAGTGACTCCGGGACAGGGGAAGACGGCTACACCTTC.

Only a few counts were recorded for this clone. The chain recombines TRBV7-8 with TRBJ1-5; D unclear. Germline V lookup: CDR1 SGHVS, CDR2 FQNEAQ. This CDR3 contains 15 residues. V was pared by 5 bases and J by 0 bases, with 11 bases between. CDR3 DNA: TGTGCCAGCAGCCCCGGGGTGGGTAGCAATCAGCCCCAGCATTTT. It specifies CASSPGVGSNQPQHF.

The CDR3 loop is CSASERADGYTF. The CDR3 DNA sequence: TGCAGTGCTAGTGAGAGGGCGGATGGCTACACCTTC. The rearrangement links TRBV20-1 to TRBJ1-2; no definite D call. V was cut by 3 bases and J by 6 bases, with 11 bases left in between. The CDR3 has 12 residues. The germline CDR1 and CDR2 sequences are DFQATT and SNEGSKA (reference sequence).

The V gene is TRBV7-8, the J gene TRBJ1-1; D gene uncertain. V was cut by 5 bases and J by 2 bases, with 6 bases left in between. CDR1 is SGHVS, CDR2 FQNEAQ, per germline. The CDR3 is 12 amino acids. The CDR3 DNA reads as TGTGCCAGCAGCCACCCAAACACTGAAGCTTTCTTT. Encoded protein: CASSHPNTEAFF.

This rearrangement joins TRBV28 to TRBJ1-5; D is undetermined. V gave up 7 bases and J gave up 3 bases, with 10 bases separating them. CDR3 length: 13 amino acids. Germline loops: CDR1 MDHEN, CDR2 SYDVKM. The chain's CDR3 is CASTNNNNQPQHF. CDR3 coding DNA: TGTGCCAGCACCAACAACAACAATCAGCCCCAGCATTTT. Full variable domain (remainder filled in from reference TRBV28 and TRBJ1-5): DVKVTQSSRYLVKRTGEKVFLECVQDMDHENMFWYRQDPGLGLRLIYFSYDVKMKEKGDIPEGYSVSREKKERFSLILESASTNQTSMYLCASTNNNNQPQHFGDGTRLSIL.

This chain connects TRBV6-1 to TRBJ2-6; 8 positions match TRBD2. The V segment lost 2 bases and the J segment 3 bases; nucleotides outside the gene matches: 15. Germline V gene data show CDR1 as MNHNS and CDR2 as SASEGT. This CDR3 region has 20 residues. This CDR3 reads CASSERPRGGRGGGANVLTF. As DNA, the CDR3 is TGTGCCAGCAGTGAAAGGCCTCGGGGGGGCCGTGGTGGTGGGGCCAACGTCCTGACTTTC.

This clone came up once. The rearrangement links TRBV2 to TRBJ2-5, with TRBD1 identical over 9 bases. The CDR3 covers 15 residues. In germline, CDR1 is SNHLY, CDR2 FYNNEI. V shed 6 bases and J 5 bases; nucleotides not matched to a gene: 10. CDR3 coding DNA: TGTGCCAGCAGAGTACAGGGGGCGAATGGGGAGACCCAGTACTTC. Translation gives CASRVQGANGETQYF. Together with reference TRBV2 and TRBJ2-5, the CDR3 gives the full variable domain: EPEVTQTPSHQVTQMGQEVILRCVPISNHLYFYWYRQILGQKVEFLVSFYNNEISEKSEIFDDQFSVERPDGSNFTLKIRSTKLEDSAMYFCASRVQGANGETQYFGPGTRLLVL.

The chain is built from TRBV6-5 and TRBJ1-4; D is possibly TRBD1 (5 bases). The germline gives CDR1 MNHEY, CDR2 SVGAGI. Trimming removed 5 bases at V and 5 bases at J, with 15 bases between. The CDR3 contains 15 residues. The CDR3 sequence: CASSPTGVSNEKLFF. CDR3 coding DNA: TGTGCCAGCAGTCCTACAGGCGTTTCGAATGAAAAACTGTTTTTT.

J is TRBJ1-2 and V is TRBV9; D may be TRBD1 (6 bases). With 4 bases removed from V and 6 bases from J, the gap between germline ends came to 16 bases. Looked up from germline, CDR1 is SGDLS and CDR2 is YYNGEE. The CDR3 has 14 amino acids. DNA for the CDR3: TGTGCCAGCAGCATGGGTAGGGGGTCGCATGGCTACACCTTC. Its translation is CASSMGRGSHGYTF.

The chain uses TRBV3-1 (or the pseudogene TRBV3-2) and TRBJ2-3; D is ambiguous. This CDR3 region has 15 residues. V shed 0 bases and J shed 2 bases, with 9 bases lying between them. CDR1 and CDR2 (germline): LGHDT, YNNKEL (reference sequence). The CDR3 DNA reads TGTGCCAGCAGCCAAGAGGGCAGCCACACAGATACGCAGTATTTT. This codes for CASSQEGSHTDTQYF.

The chain joins TRBV9 to TRBJ1-2, with D unclear. In germline, CDR1 is SGDLS, CDR2 YYNGEE. Between the trimmed V and J ends, which lost 0 bases and 2 bases, there was a span of 5 bases. The CDR3 is 13 amino acids. CDR3 nucleotide sequence: TGTGCCAGCAGCGTAGGGGGAAACTATGGCTACACCTTC. The encoded protein is CASSVGGNYGYTF.

The V and J genes are TRBV6-4 and TRBJ2-3; 9 nucleotides line up with TRBD1. This CDR3 spans 16 amino acids. J gave up 1 base and V 3 bases, and 5 bases lay outside the gene matches. In germline, CDR1 is MRHNA, CDR2 SNTAGT. The CDR3 DNA reads TGTGCCAGCAGTGAACAGGGGGCCCTCGGCACAGATACGCAGTATTTT. Residues: CASSEQGALGTDTQYF.

The V gene is TRBV18, the J gene TRBJ1-1; D may be TRBD1 (5 bases). This CDR3 has 13 amino acids. Trimming cost V 6 bases and J 4 bases, with 12 bases left between them. Germline V gene lookup returns CDR1 KGHSH and CDR2 LQKENI. DNA of the CDR3: TGTGCCAGCTCGGCGGGGGAGAGCACTGAAGCTTTCTTT. This sequence encodes CASSAGESTEAFF.

This clone has only a few counts. V and J are TRBV4-3 and TRBJ1-6; 11 positions match TRBD1. Germline V gene data show CDR1 as LGHNA and CDR2 as YSLEER. The CDR3 totals 15 residues. V shed 1 base, J shed 10 bases, and the junction held 3 bases outside the gene matches. The chain's CDR3 is CASSQGGQGESPLHF. CDR3 in DNA: TGCGCCAGCAGCCAAGGGGGACAGGGGGAATCACCCCTCCACTTT.

V gene TRBV18 combines with J gene TRBJ1-6, with D tentatively TRBD1 (6 bases). Germline lookup yields CDR1 KGHSH and CDR2 LQKENI. The CDR3 has 19 residues. Trimming removed 1 base at V and 0 bases at J, with 16 bases between. The CDR3 is CASSPLPRTALSYNSPLHF. CDR3 DNA: TGTGCCAGCTCACCACTCCCTAGGACAGCTCTCTCCTATAATTCACCCCTCCACTTT.

This clone appeared once. The J gene is TRBJ2-1, the V gene TRBV2; TRBD1 agrees at 7 bases. Germline V gives CDR1 SNHLY, CDR2 FYNNEI. The CDR3 has 15 residues. V gave up 1 base and J gave up 1 base; unmatched junction bases: 1. The CDR3 DNA is TGTGCCAGCAGTGAAGACAGGGGATCCTACAATGAGCAGTTCTTC. This codes for CASSEDRGSYNEQFF.

This clone came up once. This CDR3 is also generated by other DNA sequences in the sample. This sequence joins TRBV7-3 and TRBJ1-1, with unresolved D. The germline CDR1 and CDR2 sequences are SGHTA and FQGTGA. This CDR3 is built from 13 residues. Between the trimmed V and J ends, which lost 4 bases and 0 bases, there was a span of 6 bases. The CDR3 is CASSSTVNTEAFF. In nucleotides, the CDR3 is TGTGCCAGCAGCTCCACAGTGAACACTGAAGCTTTCTTT.

This chain uses TRBV7-9 with TRBJ1-1; D is possibly TRBD1 (6 bases). From germline, CDR1 is SEHNR and CDR2 FQNEAQ (reference sequence). CDR3 length: 16 residues. Trimming pared 1 base from V and 3 bases from J, leaving 15 bases between. The CDR3: CASSLEGGRAHTEAFF. For the CDR3, the DNA is TGTGCCAGCAGCTTAGAGGGGGGCAGGGCTCACACTGAAGCTTTCTTT.

The chain employs TRBV28 and TRBJ2-3, with D hard to call. CDR1 is MDHEN, CDR2 SYDVKM, per germline. The CDR3 extends over 12 amino acids. The germline V and J ends were trimmed by 10 bases and 11 bases, with 19 bases remaining between them. The CDR3 sequence is CATTFGPLEQYF. CDR3 in DNA: TGTGCCACCACATTCGGACCCCTGGAGCAGTATTTT.

This chain connects TRBV19 to TRBJ1-5; TRBD1 aligns across 10 bases. The V gene end was trimmed by 8 bases and the J gene end by 6 bases; junction bases not matched to a gene: 10. Looked up from germline, CDR1 is LNHDA and CDR2 is SQIVND (reference sequence). The CDR3 is 15 residues long. The CDR3 nucleotides are TGTGCCAGTCACCGGGACAGGGGTGTTAGTCAGCCCCAGCATTTT. Its translation is CASHRDRGVSQPQHF.